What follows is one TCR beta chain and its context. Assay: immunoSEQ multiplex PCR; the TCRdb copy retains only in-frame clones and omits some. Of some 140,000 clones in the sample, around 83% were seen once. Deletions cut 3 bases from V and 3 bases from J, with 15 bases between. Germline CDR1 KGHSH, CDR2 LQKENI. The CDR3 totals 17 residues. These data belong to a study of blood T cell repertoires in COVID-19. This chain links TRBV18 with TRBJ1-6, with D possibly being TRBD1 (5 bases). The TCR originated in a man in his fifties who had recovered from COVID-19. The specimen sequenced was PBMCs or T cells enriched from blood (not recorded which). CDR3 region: CASSPEVGQNYNSPLHF. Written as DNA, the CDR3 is TGTGCCAGCTCACCCGAGGTGGGGCAGAACTATAATTCACCCCTCCACTTT. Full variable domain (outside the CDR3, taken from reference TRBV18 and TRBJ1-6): NAGVMQNPRHLVRRRGQEARLRCSPMKGHSHVYWYRQLPEEGLKFMVYLQKENIIDESGMPKERFSAEFPKEGPSILRIQQVVRGDSAAYFCASSPEVGQNYNSPLHFGNGTRLTVT.